The sequence of this TCR beta chain was determined in a study of blood T cell repertoires in COVID-19 (dated by TCRdb to the early 2020s). Context from the whole study: Samples from collaborators originated in the United States, Italy and Spain and spanned both the acute and convalescent phases of COVID-19. The prospective study material was composed of cDNA or gDNA derived from T cells, B-cell-depleted T cells, or PBMCs. Deeply sampled blood TCRbeta repertoires from subjects exposed to, actively infected with, or recovered from COVID-19 were included in the dataset. The repertoires were released in a freely available public database meant as a resource for research on the immune response to SARS-CoV-2. Samples came from the ongoing ImmuneRACE study (first 160 participants) plus 1,254 subjects from 6 global collaborators. Sample metadata almost always included a de-identified subject ID, COVID-19 status, age in years and sex. HLA class I and class II types, where available, came from metadata supplied by the sample provider rather than from assay-based typing.

Broader findings and caveats from the paper: How much clinical and demographic metadata was included differed by source and by participant, and the metadata was provided uncurated.

Whole blood was collected in K2EDTA tubes by collaborating institutions according to the institutions' own protocols. For TCRbeta analysis, collaborator samples were shipped as frozen whole blood, as isolated PBMCs, or as DNA extracted from either sample type. For CDR1 and CDR2, the germline V gene lists SGHTA and FQGNSA. The CDR3 runs 15 residues from the cysteine to the phenylalanine. Only the CDR3 DNA stays, 45 bases, in frame from base 1. V is cut by 3 bases and J by 6 bases, and the space between the germline ends is 17 bases. The immunoSEQ Assay, a bias-controlled multiplex PCR, was used to amplify TCRbeta CDR3 regions from genomic DNA. Under the source paper's analysis protocol: The number of nucleated cells in each sample was estimated from the amplification of reference gene primers within the assay. Sequence reads were collapsed and filtered to measure the absolute abundance of every unique TCRbeta CDR3 rearrangement. For each sample, productive Simpson clonality was calculated by taking the square root of Simpson's diversity index across productive rearrangements. Entries here come from immuneACCESS through TCRdb and include only in-frame sequences with V and J called. Some clones fail to appear in such tables; in the studies checked, an unresolved V gene covers under half of the shortfall, and the cause of the remainder is unknown. Clone size and the V and J calls come from that table; the DNA yielded D and trimming. The sample table holds approximately 96,000 clones, of which roughly 80% were seen once. The leading ten clones occupy around 11% of the sample.

Details on this clone: Its target antigen remains unknown. No base quality information exists; no much larger clone differs at one position.

This TCR was recovered from a woman older than 75 with acute or convalescent COVID-19. The source material was peripheral blood. The receptor chain draws on TRBV7-2 and TRBJ1-1; matching of 5 bases hints at TRBD1 as the D gene. This receptor carries the CDR3 CASSLGGGKGAEAFF. The nucleotide sequence reads as follows: TGTGCCAGCAGCTTGGGGGGAGGAAAGGGAGCTGAAGCTTTCTTT. The full variable domain, with segments outside the CDR3 supplied by the reference TRBV7-2 and TRBJ1-1 proteins, appears as GAGVSQSPSNKVTEKGKDVELRCDPISGHTALYWYRQSLGQGLEFLIYFQGNSAPDKSGLPSDRFSAERTGGSVSTLTIQRTQQEDSAVYLCASSLGGGKGAEAFFGQGTRLTVV.